Below, 32 T cell receptor beta chains from the same sample are listed, as sequenced in a study of blood T cell repertoires in COVID-19. TCRdb keeps only in-frame clones here, not all; method: immunoSEQ multiplex PCR. This sample has 310,000 or so clones, with approximately 90% found just once. Sequenced sample: PBMCs or T cells enriched from blood (not recorded which). These receptors originate from a woman between 18 and 29 years old who had recovered from COVID-19.

The chain combines TRBV2 with TRBJ1-1, with D uncertain. V lost 4 bases to trimming and J lost 3 bases, with 12 bases between them. This CDR3 spans 14 amino acids. Germline V gene data show CDR1 as SNHLY and CDR2 as FYNNEI. The chain's CDR3 is CASSARQIYTEAFF. CDR3 bases: TGTGCCAGCAGTGCCAGGCAGATATACACTGAAGCTTTCTTT. Full variable domain (missing parts from reference TRBV2 and TRBJ1-1): EPEVTQTPSHQVTQMGQEVILRCVPISNHLYFYWYRQILGQKVEFLVSFYNNEISEKSEIFDDQFSVERPDGSNFTLKIRSTKLEDSAMYFCASSARQIYTEAFFGQGTRLTVV.

CDR3 sequence: CASSPMGQGADTQYF. CDR3 sequence (DNA): TGTGCCAGCAGTCCGATGGGACAGGGAGCAGATACGCAGTATTTT. J is TRBJ2-3 and V is TRBV28; 9 bases fit TRBD1. With V trimmed by 5 bases and J by 4 bases, 7 bases remained unmatched. From germline, CDR1 is MDHEN and CDR2 SYDVKM. CDR3 size: 15 residues.

This sequence joins TRBV7-2 and TRBJ1-1; D is ambiguous. V gave up 1 base and J gave up 5 bases, with 11 bases separating them. There are 14 residues in the CDR3. Germline values: CDR1 SGHTA, CDR2 FQGNSA. In DNA form, the CDR3 reads TGTGCCAGCAGCTTAGGCGGATCGACGACTGAAGCTTTCTTT. Encoded protein: CASSLGGSTTEAFF.

J is TRBJ2-3 and V is TRBV6-4, with 8 bases identical to TRBD2. This CDR3 is 15 amino acids long. Trimming took 1 base from V and 6 from J; bases not matched to a gene: 6. CDR1 MRHNA and CDR2 SNTAGT come from the germline V gene. The CDR3 region has the DNA TGTGCCAGCAGTGACTGGGCCCCGGGGGGGGATACGCAGTATTTT. Protein sequence: CASSDWAPGGDTQYF.

This sequence joins TRBV27 and TRBJ1-5, with 7 bases fitting TRBD1. The CDR3 runs to 14 residues. Unmatched junction bases numbered 6, after V lost 4 bases and J lost 6 bases. Germline CDR1 and CDR2: MNHEY and SMNVEV (reference sequence). The DNA of the CDR3 is TGTGCCAGCAGTTCGGTTACAGGGGCTCAGCCCCAGCATTTT. Translation: CASSSVTGAQPQHF.

The genes are TRBV5-4 and TRBJ2-5; D ambiguous. The V gene lost 3 bases and the J gene lost 1 base, with 4 bases spanning the gap. The CDR3 contains 12 residues. Germline lookup yields CDR1 SGHNT and CDR2 YYREEE (reference sequence). DNA of the CDR3: TGTGCCAGCAGCTACTTCCAAGAGACCCAGTACTTC. Amino acid sequence: CASSYFQETQYF.

V and J are TRBV7-8 and TRBJ2-7; TRBD1 matches at 8 bases. V lost 6 bases to trimming and J lost 5 bases; unmatched junction nucleotides: 12. Germline CDR1 is SGHVS and CDR2 is FQNEAQ. The CDR3 has 15 residues. The CDR3 loop is CASRPPDRGMDEQYF. CDR3 in DNA: TGTGCCAGCAGGCCTCCAGACAGGGGTATGGACGAGCAGTACTTC.

In its sample, this clone was seen once. The V gene is TRBV6-5, the J gene TRBJ2-1, with 13 bases identical to TRBD2. The germline V gene encodes CDR1 MNHEY and CDR2 SVGAGI. V was clipped by 4 bases and J by 9 bases; unmatched bases: 6. This CDR3 is built from 15 residues. CDR3 residues: CASSSGGLAGREQFF. The CDR3 DNA sequence: TGTGCCAGCAGTTCAGGGGGACTAGCGGGACGTGAGCAGTTCTTC.

The V and J genes are TRBV6-5 and TRBJ1-2; 7 bases are shared with TRBD1. The germline gives CDR1 MNHEY, CDR2 SVGAGI. V trimming: 8 bases; J trimming: 8 bases; junction bases outside the gene matches: 14. The CDR3 spans 14 residues. In DNA, the CDR3 is TGTGCCAGCCGAATGCACCCAGGGGGAAGGGGCTACACCTTC. Protein: CASRMHPGGRGYTF.

The chain links TRBV18 to TRBJ1-3; a weak D match, TRBD1 (6 bases). Trimming removed 5 bases from V and 1 base from J, with 15 bases in between. The germline gives CDR1 KGHSH, CDR2 LQKENI. CDR3 size: 16 residues. Here the CDR3 reads CASSGQTKVSGNTIYF. CDR3 in DNA: TGTGCCAGCTCAGGACAGACCAAAGTATCTGGAAACACCATATATTTT.

The rearrangement links TRBV3-1 (or the pseudogene TRBV3-2) to TRBJ2-3, with D hard to call. The CDR3 sequence is 11 residues long. V dropped 5 bases and J dropped 4 bases, with 4 bases sitting between them. CDR1 LGHDT and CDR2 YNNKEL come from the germline V gene (reference sequence). The CDR3: CASSLADTQYF. CDR3 nucleotides: TGTGCCAGCAGCTTAGCAGATACGCAGTATTTT.

The chain joins TRBV7-9 to TRBJ1-1; D not resolved. Trimming left V 2 bases short and J 7 bases short, with 8 bases between. The CDR3 runs 12 residues. CDR1 SEHNR and CDR2 FQNEAQ come from the germline V gene (reference sequence). This chain's CDR3 is CASSLMSVEAFF. CDR3 nucleotide sequence: TGTGCCAGCAGCTTAATGTCAGTTGAAGCTTTCTTT.

The V call is TRBV4-1, the J call TRBJ1-2; D not resolved. Germline V gene sequence: CDR1 MGHRA, CDR2 YSYEKL. This CDR3 region has 15 residues. Trimming shortened V by 4 bases and J by 3 bases, and 15 bases separated the two germline ends. CDR3 sequence (DNA): TGCGCCAGCAGCCCGACACTTACAGACCACTATGGCTACACCTTC. The encoded protein is CASSPTLTDHYGYTF.

The rearrangement links TRBV7-3 to TRBJ2-3; 8 bases map to TRBD2. The CDR3 covers 16 residues. The ends lost 1 base at V and 3 bases at J; junction bases unmatched: 6. CDR1 and CDR2 from the germline V gene are SGHTA and FQGTGA. CDR3 sequence reads: CASSLKERGTTDTQYF. DNA of the CDR3: TGTGCCAGCAGCTTAAAGGAGCGGGGGACTACAGATACGCAGTATTTT.

The chain carries TRBV5-1 and TRBJ2-3; 10 bases match TRBD2. J gave up 3 bases and V 6 bases, and 7 bases lay outside the gene matches. The CDR3 is 15 residues long. Germline CDR1 and CDR2: SGHRS and YFSETQ. Here the CDR3 DNA reads TGCGCCAGCACGGGACTAGCGAGCCCAACAGATACGCAGTATTTT. This translates into CASTGLASPTDTQYF.

The CDR3 is CASSSGTGMNSPLHF. As DNA, the CDR3 is TGTGCCAGCAGCTCTGGGACAGGGATGAATTCACCCCTCCACTTT. J is TRBJ1-6 and V is TRBV7-2; 9 bases fit TRBD1. The germline V gene encodes CDR1 SGHTA and CDR2 FQGNSA. With V trimmed by 4 bases and J by 7 bases, 5 bases remained unmatched. This CDR3 has 15 amino acids.

V gene TRBV7-2 combines with J gene TRBJ2-2, with 9 positions matching TRBD2. V lost 5 bases and J lost 5; bases outside the gene matches: 3. Germline CDR1 reads SGHTA; CDR2 reads FQGNSA. The CDR3 is 14 residues long. CDR3 in DNA: TGTGCCAGCAGCGGACTAGCGAGGACCGGGGAGCTGTTTTTT. Translated: CASSGLARTGELFF.

This clone is a singleton in its sample. This chain's CDR3 is CASRGGTENTEAFF. The CDR3 nucleotides read TGTGCCAGCAGGGGTGGGACAGAGAACACTGAAGCTTTCTTT. The chain carries TRBV9 and TRBJ1-1, with 7 bases aligning to TRBD1. V shed 5 bases, J shed 1 base, and the junction held 5 bases outside the gene matches. CDR3 length: 14 residues. The germline V gene has CDR1 SGDLS and CDR2 YYNGEE.

J is TRBJ2-7 and V is TRBV5-1; 8 nucleotides match TRBD1. Germline CDR1 is SGHRS and CDR2 is YFSETQ. CDR3 length: 14 amino acids. Trimming removed 6 bases from V and 5 bases from J; junction bases left unmatched: 10. The chain's CDR3 is CASTRGQVSDEQYF. CDR3 sequence (DNA): TGCGCCAGCACGCGGGGACAGGTATCTGACGAGCAGTACTTC.

The V call is TRBV9, the J call TRBJ2-1; TRBD2 matches 13 bases. The CDR3 has 17 residues. Germline assignment: CDR1 SGDLS and CDR2 YYNGEE. Trimming took 4 bases from V and 0 from J; bases not matched to a gene: 4. The CDR3 loop is CASSPGTSGISYNEQFF. The CDR3 region has the DNA TGTGCCAGCAGCCCAGGGACTAGCGGGATCTCCTACAATGAGCAGTTCTTC.

The V gene is TRBV5-1, the J gene TRBJ1-3; 8 positions match TRBD1. There are 14 residues in the CDR3. Trimming at V came to 4 bases and at J to 9 bases, leaving 9 bases not matched to a gene. Germline CDR1 is SGHRS and CDR2 is YFSETQ. CDR3: CASSVRDRSTTIYF. In DNA form, the CDR3 reads TGCGCCAGCAGCGTCCGGGACAGGTCAACCACCATATATTTT.

This clone has just a few counts. V gene TRBV4-1 combines with J gene TRBJ1-5; tentatively, D is TRBD1 (6 bases). Germline CDR1 and CDR2: MGHRA and YSYEKL. The CDR3 is 16 residues long. V dropped 5 bases and J dropped 2 bases, with 16 bases sitting between them. Here the CDR3 DNA reads TGCGCCAGCAGCGGATACCCAGGGGTCGGCAATCAGCCCCAGCATTTT. This gives the protein CASSGYPGVGNQPQHF.

This chain connects TRBV28 to TRBJ2-7; D is possibly TRBD2 (6 bases). The V end was cut by 6 bases, the J end by 4 bases, with 7 bases between. The V gene's germline CDR1 is MDHEN and CDR2 SYDVKM. The CDR3 covers 11 residues. Here the CDR3 reads CASSGGYEQYF. CDR3 coding DNA: TGTGCCAGCAGCGGGGGTTACGAGCAGTACTTC.

This clone has a handful of counts. The V call is TRBV6-2 or TRBV6-3, the J call TRBJ2-2; TRBD2 matches at 8 bases. Trimming at V came to 3 bases and at J to 6 bases, leaving 6 bases not matched to a gene. CDR3 length: 15 residues. Germline V gene sequence: CDR1 MNHEY, CDR2 SVGEGT. CDR3 DNA: TGTGCCAGCAGTTATCGCGGGGGGTCGGCCGGGGAGCTGTTTTTT. Protein sequence: CASSYRGGSAGELFF.

The genes are TRBV10-3 and TRBJ1-1; no reliable D call. The CDR3 is 13 amino acids. The V gene lost 7 bases and the J gene lost 1 base, with 10 bases spanning the gap. Germline CDR1 and CDR2: ENHRY and SYGVKD. The CDR3 here is CAIKRGWNTEAFF. CDR3 nucleotides: TGTGCCATCAAGAGAGGCTGGAACACTGAAGCTTTCTTT.

This sequence joins TRBV28 and TRBJ2-1, with TRBD2 matching 11 bases. Trimming removed 6 bases from V and 3 bases from J; junction bases left unmatched: 4. Germline CDR1 reads MDHEN; CDR2 reads SYDVKM. CDR3 size: 15 residues. The CDR3 loop reads CASSPGLAVYNEQFF. The CDR3 DNA reads TGTGCCAGCAGCCCGGGACTAGCGGTCTACAATGAGCAGTTCTTC. Full variable domain (missing parts from reference TRBV28 and TRBJ2-1): DVKVTQSSRYLVKRTGEKVFLECVQDMDHENMFWYRQDPGLGLRLIYFSYDVKMKEKGDIPEGYSVSREKKERFSLILESASTNQTSMYLCASSPGLAVYNEQFFGPGTRLTVL.

CDR3 coding DNA: TGTGCCAGCAGTATTTTCAGCGGGAGAGAGGCTGGGGAGCTGTTTTTT. It translates to CASSIFSGREAGELFF. The chain joins TRBV28 to TRBJ2-2, with 8 bases matching TRBD2. Germline V gives CDR1 MDHEN, CDR2 SYDVKM. CDR3 length: 16 residues. V shed 5 bases and J 8 bases; nucleotides not matched to a gene: 13.

V gene TRBV19 combines with J gene TRBJ2-4; D is perhaps TRBD1 (8 bases). The CDR3 spans 17 residues. Germline CDR1 LNHDA, CDR2 SQIVND (reference sequence). The V end was cut by 3 bases, the J end by 1 base, with 16 bases between. DNA for the CDR3: TGTGCCAGTAGTATGGCCACAGGGGGGGTTGCCAAAAACATTCAGTACTTC. It specifies CASSMATGGVAKNIQYF.

The chain combines TRBV6-5 with TRBJ1-2; 9 bases are shared with TRBD1. This CDR3 has 12 amino acids. V shed 4 bases, J shed 7 bases, and the junction held 1 base outside the gene matches. CDR1 and CDR2 from the germline V gene are MNHEY and SVGAGI. CDR3 sequence: CASSLTGGGYTF. In nucleotides, the CDR3 is TGTGCCAGCAGTTTGACAGGGGGTGGCTACACCTTC.

This sequence joins TRBV7-8 and TRBJ2-2, with D maybe TRBD1 (6 bases). Germline lookup yields CDR1 SGHVS and CDR2 FQNEAQ. The V gene lost 5 bases and the J gene lost 0 bases, with 13 bases spanning the gap. The CDR3 runs to 16 residues. In DNA form, the CDR3 reads TGTGCCAGCAGCCGAGGCAGGGGAGCGAACACCGGGGAGCTGTTTTTT. Translating it yields CASSRGRGANTGELFF. The variable domain in full, with the rest retrieved from reference TRBV7-8 and TRBJ2-2, is GAGVSQSPRYKVAKRGQDVALRCDPISGHVSLFWYQQALGQGPEFLTYFQNEAQLDKSGLPSDRFFAERPEGSVSTLKIQRTQQEDSAVYLCASSRGRGANTGELFFGEGSRLTVL.

The genes are TRBV20-1 and TRBJ1-5; D might be TRBD1 (6 bases). The CDR3 sequence is 14 residues long. The V end lost 3 bases, the J end lost 4 bases, and 13 bases lay between the germline ends. Looked up from germline, CDR1 is DFQATT and CDR2 is SNEGSKA (reference sequence). The DNA for the CDR3 is TGCAGTGCTAGTGGGGGGCGGTCAAATCAGCCCCAGCATTTT. Translated: CSASGGRSNQPQHF.

J is TRBJ2-7 and V is TRBV7-9, with TRBD1 identical over 7 bases. J lost 3 bases, V lost 5 bases, and 4 bases had no gene match. The CDR3 spans 13 residues. CDR1 and CDR2 (germline): SEHNR, FQNEAQ (reference sequence). CDR3 in DNA: TGTGCCAGCAGCCCGGGACAGTTCTACGAGCAGTACTTC. Its translation is CASSPGQFYEQYF.